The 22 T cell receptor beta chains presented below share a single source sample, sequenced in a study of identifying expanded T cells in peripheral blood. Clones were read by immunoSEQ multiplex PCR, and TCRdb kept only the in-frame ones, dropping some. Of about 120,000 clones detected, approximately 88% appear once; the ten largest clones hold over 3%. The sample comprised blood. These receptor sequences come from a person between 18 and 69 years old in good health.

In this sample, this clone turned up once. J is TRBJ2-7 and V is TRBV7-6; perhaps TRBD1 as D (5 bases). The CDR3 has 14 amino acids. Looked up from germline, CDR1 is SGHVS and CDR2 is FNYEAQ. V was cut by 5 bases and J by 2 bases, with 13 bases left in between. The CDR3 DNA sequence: TGTGCCAGCAGCCCACTGACAGCTCCCTACGAGCAGTACTTC. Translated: CASSPLTAPYEQYF.

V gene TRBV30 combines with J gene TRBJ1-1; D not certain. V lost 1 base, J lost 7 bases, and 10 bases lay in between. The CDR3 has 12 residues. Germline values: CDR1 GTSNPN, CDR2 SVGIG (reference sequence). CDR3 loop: CAWSESGYEAFF. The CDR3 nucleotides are TGTGCCTGGAGTGAGAGTGGTTATGAAGCTTTCTTT.

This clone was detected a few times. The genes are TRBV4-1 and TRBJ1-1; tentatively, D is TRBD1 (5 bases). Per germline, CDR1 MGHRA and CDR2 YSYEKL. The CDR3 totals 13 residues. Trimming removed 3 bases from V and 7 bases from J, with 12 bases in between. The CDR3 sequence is CASSQGDSHEAFF. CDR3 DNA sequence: TGCGCCAGCAGCCAGGGTGACAGCCATGAAGCTTTCTTT.

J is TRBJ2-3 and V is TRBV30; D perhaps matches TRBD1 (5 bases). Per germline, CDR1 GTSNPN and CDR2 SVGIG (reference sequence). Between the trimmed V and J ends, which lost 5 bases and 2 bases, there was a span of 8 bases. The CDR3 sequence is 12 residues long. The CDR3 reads CAWGRDTDTQYF. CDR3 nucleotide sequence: TGTGCCTGGGGCAGGGACACAGATACGCAGTATTTT.

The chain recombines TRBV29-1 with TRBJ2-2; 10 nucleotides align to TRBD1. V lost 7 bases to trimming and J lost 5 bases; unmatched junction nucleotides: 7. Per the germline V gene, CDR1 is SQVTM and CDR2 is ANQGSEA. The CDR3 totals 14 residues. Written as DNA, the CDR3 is TGCAGCGGGAGATGGACAGGGGGTACCGGGGAGCTGTTTTTT. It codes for CSGRWTGGTGELFF.

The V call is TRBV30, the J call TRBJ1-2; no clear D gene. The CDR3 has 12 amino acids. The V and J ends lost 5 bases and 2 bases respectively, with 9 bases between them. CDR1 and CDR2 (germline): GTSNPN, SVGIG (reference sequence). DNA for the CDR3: TGTGCCTGGGACAAATTCAACTATGGCTACACCTTC. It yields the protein CAWDKFNYGYTF.

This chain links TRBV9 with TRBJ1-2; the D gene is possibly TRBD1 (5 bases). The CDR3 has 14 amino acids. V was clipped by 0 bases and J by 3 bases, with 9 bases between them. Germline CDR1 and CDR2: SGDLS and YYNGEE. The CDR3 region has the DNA TGTGCCAGCAGCGTAGACCAGGGTTACTATGGCTACACCTTC. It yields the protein CASSVDQGYYGYTF.

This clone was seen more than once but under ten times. Here the CDR3 reads CASSSTLDSAEAFF. The DNA of the CDR3 is TGTGCCAGCAGCTCCACCCTGGACAGCGCTGAAGCTTTCTTT. The chain uses TRBV7-2 and TRBJ1-1, with a possible D match to TRBD1 (6 bases). Germline CDR1 and CDR2: SGHTA and FQGNSA. Trimming removed 4 bases from V and 6 bases from J, with 15 bases in between. This CDR3 has 14 residues.

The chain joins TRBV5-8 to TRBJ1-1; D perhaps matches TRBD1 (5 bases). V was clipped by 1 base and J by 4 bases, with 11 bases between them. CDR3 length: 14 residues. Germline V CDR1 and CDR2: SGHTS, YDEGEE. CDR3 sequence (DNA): TGTGCCAGCAGCTTGTGGGGCTTGGGCACTGAAGCTTTCTTT. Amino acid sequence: CASSLWGLGTEAFF.

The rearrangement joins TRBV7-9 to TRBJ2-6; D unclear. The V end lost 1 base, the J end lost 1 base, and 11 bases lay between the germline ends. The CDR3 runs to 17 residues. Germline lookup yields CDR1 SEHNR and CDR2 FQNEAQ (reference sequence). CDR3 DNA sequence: TGTGCCAGCAGCTTAGGGGCCTTACGGTCTGGGGCCAACGTCCTGACTTTC. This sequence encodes CASSLGALRSGANVLTF.

DNA for the CDR3: TGTGCCAGCAGCTTAGGATCGCAGGGTAGCGAGCAGTACTTC. Its translation is CASSLGSQGSEQYF. The V gene is TRBV13, the J gene TRBJ2-7; a weak D match, TRBD1 (5 bases). This CDR3 is built from 14 residues. Germline V gene data show CDR1 as PRHDT and CDR2 as FYEKMQ (reference sequence). Trimming stripped 0 bases from V and 6 bases from J, with 12 bases between.

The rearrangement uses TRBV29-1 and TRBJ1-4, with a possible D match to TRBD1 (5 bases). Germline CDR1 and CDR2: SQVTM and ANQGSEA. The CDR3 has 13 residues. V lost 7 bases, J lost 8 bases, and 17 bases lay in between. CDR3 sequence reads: CSAGLQGGEKLFF. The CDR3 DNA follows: TGCAGCGCCGGGCTCCAGGGTGGAGAAAAACTGTTTTTT.

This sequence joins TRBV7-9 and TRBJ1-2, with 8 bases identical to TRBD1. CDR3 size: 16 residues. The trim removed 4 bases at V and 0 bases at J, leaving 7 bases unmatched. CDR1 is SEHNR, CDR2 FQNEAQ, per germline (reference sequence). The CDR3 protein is CASSWTGWGANYGYTF. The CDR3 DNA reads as TGTGCCAGCAGCTGGACAGGGTGGGGAGCTAACTATGGCTACACCTTC. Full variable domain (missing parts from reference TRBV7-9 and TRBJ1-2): DTGVSQNPRHKITKRGQNVTFRCDPISEHNRLYWYRQTLGQGPEFLTYFQNEAQLEKSRLLSDRFSAERPKGSFSTLEIQRTEQGDSAMYLCASSWTGWGANYGYTFGSGTRLTVV.

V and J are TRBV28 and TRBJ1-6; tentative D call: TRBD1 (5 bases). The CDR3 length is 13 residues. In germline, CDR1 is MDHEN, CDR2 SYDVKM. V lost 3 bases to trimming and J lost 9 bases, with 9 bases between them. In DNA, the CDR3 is TGTGCCAGCAGTTTGGGGGTGTCTTCACCCCTCCACTTT. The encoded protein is CASSLGVSSPLHF.

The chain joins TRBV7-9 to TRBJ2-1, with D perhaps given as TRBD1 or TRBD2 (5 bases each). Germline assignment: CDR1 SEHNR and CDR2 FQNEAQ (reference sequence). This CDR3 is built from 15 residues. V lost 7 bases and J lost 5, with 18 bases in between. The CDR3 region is CASTTMGVGDNEQFF. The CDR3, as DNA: TGTGCCAGCACCACCATGGGGGTAGGAGACAATGAGCAGTTCTTC.

In DNA form, the CDR3 reads TGTGCCATCAGTGAGACTACAGGGACAGTCTCCTACGAGCAGTACTTC. This sequence encodes CAISETTGTVSYEQYF. The rearrangement joins TRBV10-3 to TRBJ2-7; 7 bases align to TRBD1. CDR1 and CDR2 (germline): ENHRY, SYGVKD. This CDR3 has 16 residues. The V segment lost 2 bases and the J segment 0 bases; nucleotides outside the gene matches: 7.

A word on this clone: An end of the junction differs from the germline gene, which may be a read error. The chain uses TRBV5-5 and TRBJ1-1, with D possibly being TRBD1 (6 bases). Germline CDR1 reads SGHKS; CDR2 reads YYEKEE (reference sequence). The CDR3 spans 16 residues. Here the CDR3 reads CASSQEKGDLNTEAFF. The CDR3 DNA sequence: TGCGCCAGCAGCCAAGAAAAGGGGGATTTGAACACTGAAGCTTTCTTT.

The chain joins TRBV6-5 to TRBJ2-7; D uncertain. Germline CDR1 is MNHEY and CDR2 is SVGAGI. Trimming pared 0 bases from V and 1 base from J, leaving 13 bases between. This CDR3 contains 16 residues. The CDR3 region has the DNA TGTGCCAGCAGTTACTCGAGTGTCAGCGCTTCCTACGAGCAGTACTTC. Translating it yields CASSYSSVSASYEQYF.

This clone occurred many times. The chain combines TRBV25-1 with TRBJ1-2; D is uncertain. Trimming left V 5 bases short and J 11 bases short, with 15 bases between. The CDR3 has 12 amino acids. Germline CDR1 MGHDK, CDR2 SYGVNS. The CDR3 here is CASSWAQEGYTF. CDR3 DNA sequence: TGTGCCAGCAGTTGGGCGCAAGAAGGGTACACCTTC.

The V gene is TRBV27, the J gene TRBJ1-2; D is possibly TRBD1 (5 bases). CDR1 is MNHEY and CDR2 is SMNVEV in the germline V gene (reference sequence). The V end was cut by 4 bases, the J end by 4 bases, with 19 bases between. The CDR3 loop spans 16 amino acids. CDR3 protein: CASSSWRRGFFYGYTF. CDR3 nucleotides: TGTGCCAGCAGTTCGTGGAGGAGGGGATTCTTCTATGGCTACACCTTC.

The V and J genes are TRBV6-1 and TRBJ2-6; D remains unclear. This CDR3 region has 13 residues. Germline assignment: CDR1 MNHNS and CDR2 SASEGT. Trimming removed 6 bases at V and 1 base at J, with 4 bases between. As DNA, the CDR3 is TGTGCCAGCAGGGGTTCTGGGGCCAACGTCCTGACTTTC. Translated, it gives CASRGSGANVLTF.

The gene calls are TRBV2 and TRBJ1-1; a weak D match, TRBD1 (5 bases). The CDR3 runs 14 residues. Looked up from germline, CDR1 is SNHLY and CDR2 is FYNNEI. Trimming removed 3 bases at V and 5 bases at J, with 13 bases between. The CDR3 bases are TGTGCCAGCAGTGACGGGCAGGGATGGACTGAAGCTTTCTTT. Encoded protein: CASSDGQGWTEAFF.